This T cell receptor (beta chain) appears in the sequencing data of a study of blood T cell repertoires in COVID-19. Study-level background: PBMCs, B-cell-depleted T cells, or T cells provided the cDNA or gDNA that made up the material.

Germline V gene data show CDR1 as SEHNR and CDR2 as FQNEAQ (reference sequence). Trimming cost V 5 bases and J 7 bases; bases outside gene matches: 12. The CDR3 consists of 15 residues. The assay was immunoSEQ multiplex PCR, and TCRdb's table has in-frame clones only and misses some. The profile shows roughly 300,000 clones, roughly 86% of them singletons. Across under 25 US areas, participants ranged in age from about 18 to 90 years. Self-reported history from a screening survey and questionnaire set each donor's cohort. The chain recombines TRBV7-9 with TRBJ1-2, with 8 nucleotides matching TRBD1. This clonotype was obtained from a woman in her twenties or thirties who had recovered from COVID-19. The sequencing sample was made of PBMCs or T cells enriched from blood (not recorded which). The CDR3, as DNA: TGTGCCAGCAGCACCTCTGGGACAGGAGAATTTGGCTACACCTTC. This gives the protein CASSTSGTGEFGYTF.